A selection of T cell receptor beta chains follows, all from one sample in a study of shared clonotypes between healthy human individuals. Sequenced by immunoSEQ multiplex PCR; TCRdb stores in-frame clones only, minus some. This repertoire shows about 2.4 million clones, over 85% found once; its top ten account for around 0.14%. Sequencing was done on a sample of naive CD4+ T cells sorted from blood. Source of these receptors: a man aged 18 to 29 in good health. Each CDR3 is given with its conserved first and last residue. A D gene is named only where the DNA matches it firmly. Size tells how often a clone was seen (once, few, many) or the class of an expanded clone, and some rows leave it out.

abundance	d_gene	j_gene	v_gene	CDR3nt	CDR3aa
-	-	TRBJ2-3	TRBV5-1	TGCGCCAGCAGCTCTAGACCAGATACGCAGTATTTT	CASSSRPDTQYF
-	-	TRBJ1-5	TRBV18	TGTGCCAGCTCATCCCAACGGACTACAGGGAGGCATCAGCCCCAGCATTTT	CASSSQRTTGRHQPQHF
few	-	TRBJ1-1	TRBV25-1	TGTGCCAGCGGGAGGACGGGGGACACTGAAGCTTTCTTT	CASGRTGDTEAFF
-	TRBD2	TRBJ2-3	TRBV5-1	TGCGCCAGCAGCTTGGAGCGGGGGGCCTCCACAGATACGCAGTATTTT	CASSLERGASTDTQYF
-	TRBD1	TRBJ2-7	TRBV9	TGTGCCAGCAGCTCCGGACAGGGTGTCTACGAGCAGTACTTC	CASSSGQGVYEQYF
-	-	TRBJ2-5	TRBV6-6	TGTGCCAGCAGTCCCCCCGGGGGGACCCAGTACTTC	CASSPPGGTQYF
-	-	TRBJ1-1	TRBV6-1	TGTGCCAGCAGTGAAGCGAGGGGAACTGAAGCTTTCTTT	CASSEARGTEAFF
few	-	TRBJ1-2	TRBV6-5	TGTGCCACCGCCCGGGCAGTTGTTCATGGCTACACCTTC	CATARAVVHGYTF
-	-	TRBJ2-1	TRBV30	TGTGCCTGGAGTCGGTCGGGGACGAAGGGTGAGCAGTTCTTC	CAWSRSGTKGEQFF
-	-	TRBJ1-1	TRBV28	TGTGCCAGCAGGATTCGGAGGGGCCTGAACACTGAAGCTTTCTTT	CASRIRRGLNTEAFF
-	TRBD2	TRBJ2-7	TRBV25-1	TGTGCCAGCAGTGACCTCACTAGCGGGGGTCCCTACGAGCAGTACTTC	CASSDLTSGGPYEQYF
-	-	TRBJ2-3	TRBV9	TGTGCCAGCACCCAAACGGGCTCTAGCACAGATACGCAGTATTTT	CASTQTGSSTDTQYF
-	-	TRBJ2-1	TRBV6-6	TGTGCCAGCAGTTACGACGGGGGGCCAGATGAGCAGTTCTTC	CASSYDGGPDEQFF
once	-	TRBJ1-2	TRBV11-1	TGTGCCAGCAGCTCGGGTATTGCGGGCTACACCTTC	CASSSGIAGYTF
-	-	TRBJ1-6	TRBV5-1	TGCGCCAGCAGCTCCGGACGGGGTATTGTGAGTTCACCCCTCCACTTT	CASSSGRGIVSSPLHF
-	TRBD2	TRBJ2-1	TRBV30	TGTGCCTGGATTACGGGGGGGCTGGATGAGCAGTTCTTC	CAWITGGLDEQFF
-	-	TRBJ2-3	TRBV5-1	TGCGCCAGCAGCAATACAGATACGCAGTATTTT	CASSNTDTQYF
-	-	TRBJ2-3	TRBV5-1	TGCGCCAGCAGAGGGGGGCGCACAGATACGCAGTATTTT	CASRGGRTDTQYF
-	-	TRBJ1-5	TRBV11-2	TGTGCCAGCAGCTTGCGTGGCAATCAGCCCCAGCATTTT	CASSLRGNQPQHF
-	TRBD2	TRBJ2-2	TRBV28	TGTGCCAGCCGCGGACTAGGAGTAAGAGCGGGGAACACCGGGGAGCTGTTTTTT	CASRGLGVRAGNTGELFF
-	-	TRBJ1-4	TRBV14	TGTGCCAGCAGCCAATTCAATAGGGTAAATGAAAAACTGTTTTTT	CASSQFNRVNEKLFF
-	-	TRBJ2-7	TRBV21-1	TGTGCCAGCAGTACGGACGGGAGCTCCTACGAGCAGTACTTC	CASSTDGSSYEQYF
once	-	TRBJ2-7	TRBV6-5	TGTGCCAGCAGCGGGAGAATGTACGAGCAGTACTTC	CASSGRMYEQYF
-	-	TRBJ2-7	TRBV29-1	TGCAGCGCTCGTGGAGACTCCTACGAGCAGTACTTC	CSARGDSYEQYF
-	TRBD2	TRBJ2-5	TRBV28	TGTGCCAGCAGTTTCGAGAGCGGGGGGCCCAGGGAGACCCAGTACTTC	CASSFESGGPRETQYF
-	-	TRBJ2-1	TRBV7-8	TGTGCCAGCAGCTTACCCTTTTCCTACAATGAGCAGTTCTTC	CASSLPFSYNEQFF
-	-	TRBJ1-6	TRBV7-9	TGTGCCAGCAGCTTAGCAGGGGGGGATTCACCCCTCCACTTT	CASSLAGGDSPLHF
-	-	TRBJ2-3	TRBV12-5	TGTGCTAGTGGTTTGGCCCTAGCAGATACGCAGTATTTT	CASGLALADTQYF